Sequencing of this T cell receptor beta chain was carried out in a study of blood T cell repertoires in COVID-19. The V gene's germline CDR1 is MDHEN and CDR2 SYDVKM. The V end lost 4 bases, the J end lost 11 bases, and 23 bases lay between the germline ends. The CDR3 covers 15 residues. Under the authors' procedure: Quantification of nucleated cells was approximated via reference gene primer amplification. Sequencing was performed with immunoSEQ multiplex PCR; in TCRdb, only in-frame clones are kept and a portion is missing. V and J calls and clone size come straight from that table; D and trimming were deduced from the DNA. The repertoire consists of over 200,000 clones, with 88% occurring once and the leading ten covering 2.5% to 3.5%.

The sample taken for sequencing was peripheral blood. V gene TRBV28 combines with J gene TRBJ1-1; TRBD1 might be the D (5 bases). This clonotype was obtained from a woman aged 55 to 70 with acute or convalescent COVID-19. The CDR3 spells CASSSSFSEAGWAFF. The CDR3 nucleotides are TGTGCCAGCAGTTCTTCTTTTTCCGAGGCAGGGTGGGCTTTCTTT.